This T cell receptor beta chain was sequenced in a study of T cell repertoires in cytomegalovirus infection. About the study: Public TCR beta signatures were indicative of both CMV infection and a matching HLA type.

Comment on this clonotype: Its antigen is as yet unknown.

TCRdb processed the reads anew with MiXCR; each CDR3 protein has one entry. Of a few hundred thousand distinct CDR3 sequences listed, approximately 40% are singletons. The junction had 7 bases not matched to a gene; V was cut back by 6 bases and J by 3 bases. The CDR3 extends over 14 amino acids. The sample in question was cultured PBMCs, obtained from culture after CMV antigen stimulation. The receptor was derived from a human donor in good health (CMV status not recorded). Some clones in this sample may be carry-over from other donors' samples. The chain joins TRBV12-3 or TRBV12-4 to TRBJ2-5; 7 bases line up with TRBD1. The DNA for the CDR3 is TGTGCCAGCAGCCGAGCAGGGGGAGAAGAGACCCAGTACTTC. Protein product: CASSRAGGEETQYF.